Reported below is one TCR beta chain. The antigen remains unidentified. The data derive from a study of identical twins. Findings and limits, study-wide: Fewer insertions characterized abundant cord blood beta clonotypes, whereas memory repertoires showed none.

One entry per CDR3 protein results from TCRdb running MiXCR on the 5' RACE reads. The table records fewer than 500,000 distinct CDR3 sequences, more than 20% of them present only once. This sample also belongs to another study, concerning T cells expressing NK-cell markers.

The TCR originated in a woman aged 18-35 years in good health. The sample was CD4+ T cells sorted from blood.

The CDR3 DNA follows: TGTGCCAGCAGCCAAGCGTCGGCGGGGGAAGAGACCCAGTACTTC. Protein: CASSQASAGEETQYF. The chain uses TRBV3-1 and TRBJ2-5; 7 bases map to TRBD2. After removal of 1 base from V and 3 bases from J, the junction contained 5 bases not matched to a gene. The germline gives CDR1 LGHDT, CDR2 YNNKEL (reference sequence). The CDR3 covers 15 residues.